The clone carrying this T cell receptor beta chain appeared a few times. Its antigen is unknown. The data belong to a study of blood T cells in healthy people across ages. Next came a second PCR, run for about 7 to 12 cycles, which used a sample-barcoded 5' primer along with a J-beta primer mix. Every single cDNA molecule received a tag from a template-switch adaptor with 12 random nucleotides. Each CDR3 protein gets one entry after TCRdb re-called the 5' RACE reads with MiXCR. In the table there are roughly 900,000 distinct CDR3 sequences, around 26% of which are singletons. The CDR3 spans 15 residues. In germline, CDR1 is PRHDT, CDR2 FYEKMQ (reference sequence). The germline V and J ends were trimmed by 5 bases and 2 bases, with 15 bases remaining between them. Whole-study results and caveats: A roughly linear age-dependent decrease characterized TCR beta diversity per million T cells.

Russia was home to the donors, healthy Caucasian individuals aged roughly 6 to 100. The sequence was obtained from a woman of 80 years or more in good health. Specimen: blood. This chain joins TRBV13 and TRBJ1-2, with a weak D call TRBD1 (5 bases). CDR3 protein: CASSATGDWNYGYTF. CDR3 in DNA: TGTGCCAGCAGCGCGACGGGGGATTGGAACTATGGCTACACCTTC.